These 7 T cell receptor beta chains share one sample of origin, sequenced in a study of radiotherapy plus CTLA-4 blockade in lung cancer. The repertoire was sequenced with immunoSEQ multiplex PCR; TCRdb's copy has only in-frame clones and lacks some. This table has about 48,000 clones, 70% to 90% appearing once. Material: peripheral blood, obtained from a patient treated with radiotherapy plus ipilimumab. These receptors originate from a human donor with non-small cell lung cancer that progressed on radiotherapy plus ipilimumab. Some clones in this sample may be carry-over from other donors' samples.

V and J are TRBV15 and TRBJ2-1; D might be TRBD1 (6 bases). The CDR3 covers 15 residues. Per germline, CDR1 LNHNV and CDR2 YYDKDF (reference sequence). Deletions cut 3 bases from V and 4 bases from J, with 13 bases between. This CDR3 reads CATSSPRQAYNEQFF. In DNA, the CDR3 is TGTGCCACCAGCAGCCCCAGACAGGCATACAATGAGCAGTTCTTC. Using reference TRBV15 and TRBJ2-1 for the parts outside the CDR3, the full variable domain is DAMVIQNPRYQVTQFGKPVTLSCSQTLNHNVMYWYQQKSSQAPKLLFHYYDKDFNNEADTPDNFQSRRPNTSFCFLDIRSPGLGDTAMYLCATSSPRQAYNEQFFGPGTRLTVL.

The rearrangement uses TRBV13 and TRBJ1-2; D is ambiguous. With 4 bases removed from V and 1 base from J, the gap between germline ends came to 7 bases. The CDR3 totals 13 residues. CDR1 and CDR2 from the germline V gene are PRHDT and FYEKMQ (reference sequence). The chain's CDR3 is CASSSRGNYGYTF. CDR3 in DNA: TGTGCCAGCAGCTCCCGCGGTAACTATGGCTACACCTTC.

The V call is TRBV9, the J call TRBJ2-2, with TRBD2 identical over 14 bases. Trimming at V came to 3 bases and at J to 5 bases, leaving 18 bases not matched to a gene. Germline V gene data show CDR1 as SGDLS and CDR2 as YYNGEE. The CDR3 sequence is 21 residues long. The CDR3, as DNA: TGTGCCAGCAGCGCAGATTTGGCCGGGACTAGCGGGAGCGGGGGAACCGGGGAGCTGTTTTTT. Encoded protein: CASSADLAGTSGSGGTGELFF.

The CDR3 sequence: CASSQGQVREQYF. In DNA form, the CDR3 reads TGTGCCAGCAGCCAAGGACAGGTCAGGGAGCAGTACTTC. The chain employs TRBV2 and TRBJ2-7; 7 bases align to TRBD1. This CDR3 is 13 amino acids long. Per the germline V gene, CDR1 is SNHLY and CDR2 is FYNNEI. V shed 6 bases and J 7 bases; nucleotides not matched to a gene: 9.

CDR3: CASSRFSGSSNEQFF. The DNA for the CDR3 is TGTGCCAGCAGTAGATTTAGCGGGAGCTCCAATGAGCAGTTCTTC. The V gene is TRBV6-4, the J gene TRBJ2-1; 9 positions match TRBD2. The trim removed 5 bases at V and 6 bases at J, leaving 8 bases unmatched. CDR3 length: 15 residues. From germline, CDR1 is MRHNA and CDR2 SNTAGT.

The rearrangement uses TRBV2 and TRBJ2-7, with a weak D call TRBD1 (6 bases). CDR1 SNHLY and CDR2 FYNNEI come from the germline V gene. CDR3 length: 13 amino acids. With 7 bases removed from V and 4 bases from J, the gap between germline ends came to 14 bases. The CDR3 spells CASIPGTTYEQYF. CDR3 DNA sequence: TGTGCCAGCATACCCGGGACAACGTACGAGCAGTACTTC.

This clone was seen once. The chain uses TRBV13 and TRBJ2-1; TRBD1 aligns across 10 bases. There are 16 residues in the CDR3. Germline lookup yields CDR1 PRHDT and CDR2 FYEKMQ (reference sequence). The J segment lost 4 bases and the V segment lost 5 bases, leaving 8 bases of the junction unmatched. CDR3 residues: CASSRPGQGIYNEQFF. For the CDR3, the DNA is TGTGCCAGCAGCAGACCGGGACAGGGGATTTACAATGAGCAGTTCTTC.